This is a list of T cell receptor beta chains from one sample in a study of blood T cells in healthy people across ages. Each CDR3 protein is one row after TCRdb ran MiXCR on the 5' RACE reads. The profile covers some 1.5 million distinct CDR3 sequences, with roughly 43% appearing a single time and just over 4% taken by the ten largest. Sequencing input: blood. The receptors stem from a woman under 30 in good health. Each CDR3 is given with its conserved first and last residue. D genes are given only for firm matches. Expanded clones get a size class; other rows say once, few or many, or leave the size out.

>NA|TRBJ2-1|TRBV6-2/TRBV6-3|NA
TGTGCCAGCGGAAAAACAGGGGGGGGTTACAATGAGCAGTTCTTC
CASGKTGGGYNEQFF
>TRBD2|TRBJ2-3|TRBV9|few
TGTGCCAGCAGCGTACGCCTAGCGGGGGGGCAGAGAGATACGCAGTATTTT
CASSVRLAGGQRDTQYF
>TRBD1|TRBJ1-4|TRBV20-1|few
TGCAGTGCTAGACCACAGGGGGTCGTAAACGGCGAAAAACTGTTTTTT
CSARPQGVVNGEKLFF
>NA|TRBJ1-5|TRBV6-2/TRBV6-3|NA
TGTGCCAGCAGTTACGTGGGCCTCAGCAATCAGCCCCAGCATTTT
CASSYVGLSNQPQHF
>NA|TRBJ1-5|TRBV20-1|few
TGCAGTGCTAGAGAACACGCAGGCAATCAGCCCCAGCATTTT
CSAREHAGNQPQHF
>NA|TRBJ2-7|TRBV3-1|once
TGTGCCAGCACCCCGCCCGGGGCCTACGAGCAGTACTTC
CASTPPGAYEQYF
>NA|TRBJ2-1|TRBV5-6|NA
TGTGCCAGCAGTCCGATGGACCGATCGCAGTTCTTC
CASSPMDRSQFF
>NA|TRBJ2-1|TRBV30|few
TGTGCCTGGAGTGTAGGCAGGGTGGCTTACAATGAGCAGTTCTTC
CAWSVGRVAYNEQFF
>TRBD2|TRBJ2-1|TRBV4-1|NA
TGCGCCAGCAGGACTAGCCCTAGCTCCTACAATGAGCAGTTCTTC
CASRTSPSSYNEQFF
>TRBD1|TRBJ1-5|TRBV20-1|NA
TGCAGTGCAGCTACCGGGACAGTTTATAGCAATCAGCCCCAGCATTTT
CSAATGTVYSNQPQHF
>TRBD2|TRBJ2-1|TRBV5-1|NA
TGCGCCAGCAGCTTGGAGGCTAGCGGGGGGAACAATGAGCAGTTCTTC
CASSLEASGGNNEQFF
>NA|TRBJ2-3|TRBV29-1|few
TGCAGCGTCTCCGGACGCGCCGGAGGGGATACGCAGTATTTT
CSVSGRAGGDTQYF
>TRBD1|TRBJ2-7|TRBV15|NA
TGTGCCACCAGCAGAGAGGGACAGCCCTCCTACGAGCAGTACTTC
CATSREGQPSYEQYF
>NA|TRBJ2-1|TRBV7-2|NA
TGTGCCAGCAGCTTGTTAGGGGCGGCGGTAACCTCAGGGCAGTTCTTC
CASSLLGAAVTSGQFF
>NA|TRBJ1-3|TRBV4-2|few
TGTGCCAGCAGCCAAGATCAGGGGTTGTTATATTTT
CASSQDQGLLYF
>NA|TRBJ2-7|TRBV5-1|NA
TGCGCCAGCAGCTGGGGGACCTTTTTCTACGAGCAGTACTTC
CASSWGTFFYEQYF
>TRBD2|TRBJ2-1|TRBV4-2|NA
TGTGCCAGCAGCCATGGACTAGCGGATTACAATCAGCAGTTCTTC
CASSHGLADYNQQFF
>TRBD1|TRBJ1-2|TRBV28|NA
TGTGCCAGCAGTGACAAAGGAACCGCAGGGGGCGCAGGTGGCTACACCTTC
CASSDKGTAGGAGGYTF
>NA|TRBJ1-1|TRBV29-1|few
TGCAGCGTTTGCCTCAAATTTGGGGGCACTGAAGCTTTCTTT
CSVCLKFGGTEAFF
>NA|TRBJ2-1|TRBV4-3|NA
TGCGCCAGCAGCCAACTCAATGGCTCCTACAATGAGCAGTTCTTC
CASSQLNGSYNEQFF
>NA|TRBJ1-5|TRBV28|NA
TGTGCCAGCAATGGGGGGGCCGGACAGCCCCAGCATTTT
CASNGGAGQPQHF
>NA|TRBJ2-7|TRBV5-1|few
TGCGCCAGCAGCTTTCTGGACAGTCACGAGCAGTACTTC
CASSFLDSHEQYF
>TRBD2|TRBJ2-1|TRBV20-1|few
TGCAGTGCTAGAGACCTGGTAGCGGGCTCCTACAATGAGCAGTTCTTC
CSARDLVAGSYNEQFF
>TRBD1|TRBJ2-1|TRBV11-1|few
TGTGCCAGCAGCTTTTGGACAGGGGATGAGCAGTTCTTC
CASSFWTGDEQFF
>TRBD2|TRBJ2-1|TRBV27|few
TGTGCCAGCAGTCCCGGGACTAGCGGGATGAGGGAGCAGTTCTTC
CASSPGTSGMREQFF
>NA|TRBJ2-1|TRBV10-3|few
TGTGCCATCAGTCACGGAACAGTTGACTACAATGAGCAGTTCTTC
CAISHGTVDYNEQFF
>NA|TRBJ2-5|TRBV3-1|NA
TGTGCCAGCAGCCATAAAACCGCCAGGTCAGAGACCCAGTACTTC
CASSHKTARSETQYF
>TRBD2|TRBJ2-1|TRBV6-1|few
TGTGCCAGCAGTGAAGAACCCCGGGGACTAGCGGGGATCAATGAGCAGTTCTTC
CASSEEPRGLAGINEQFF
>NA|TRBJ2-7|TRBV5-6|NA
TGTGCCAGCAGCTTTAGCCCTCGTGAGCAGTACTTC
CASSFSPREQYF
>NA|TRBJ2-5|TRBV29-1|NA
TGCAGTGCGACGGGAGTTCACGAGACCCAGTACTTC
CSATGVHETQYF
>NA|TRBJ1-1|TRBV29-1|NA
TGCAGCGTTGCTCCCACAAGGTGGAACACTGAAGCTTTCTTT
CSVAPTRWNTEAFF
>TRBD1|TRBJ2-1|TRBV13|NA
TGTGCCAGCACCATCCAACCGGGACAGGGTATTAATGAGCAGTTCTTC
CASTIQPGQGINEQFF
>NA|TRBJ1-5|TRBV10-3|NA
TGTGCCATCAGTGAGTCGGCTACTCGGGGCAATCAGCCCCAGCATTTT
CAISESATRGNQPQHF
>NA|TRBJ2-3|TRBV5-1|few
TGCGCCAGCAGCTGGGGCGAAGCAGATACGCAGTATTTT
CASSWGEADTQYF
>NA|TRBJ1-5|TRBV19|NA
TGTGCCAGTAGTATAAGGGTGGACAGCCTAGGAAATCAGCCCCAGCATTTT
CASSIRVDSLGNQPQHF
>NA|TRBJ2-5|TRBV2|NA
TGTGCCAGCAGTGTGGCAATAGAGACCCAGTACTTC
CASSVAIETQYF
>NA|TRBJ2-1|TRBV7-8|NA
TGTGCCAGCAGCTTAGCCGGATGGCCGGAGCAGTTCTTC
CASSLAGWPEQFF
>TRBD1|TRBJ1-1|TRBV20-1|NA
TGCAGTGCTTCCTGGACAGGAAGGAGAACTGAAGCTTTCTTT
CSASWTGRRTEAFF
>NA|TRBJ2-7|TRBV20-1|NA
TGCAGTGCAGAGGCCGGCGGGATCTCCTACGAGCAGTACTTC
CSAEAGGISYEQYF
>NA|TRBJ1-1|TRBV29-1|NA
TGCAGCGTGCAAGCGAAGACGATCAACACTGAAGCTTTCTTT
CSVQAKTINTEAFF
>NA|TRBJ2-6|TRBV18|NA
TGTGCCAGCTCACCACCGACTAGCTCTGGGGCCAACGTCCTGACTTTC
CASSPPTSSGANVLTF
>NA|TRBJ2-3|TRBV4-1|few
TGCGCCAGCAGCCAAGCGGCGCATATGAGCACAGATACGCAGTATTTT
CASSQAAHMSTDTQYF
>NA|TRBJ2-7|TRBV7-2|NA
TGTGCCAGCAGCCAGCAGTATAACGAGCAGTACTTC
CASSQQYNEQYF
>NA|TRBJ1-1|TRBV18|NA
TGTGCCAGCTCACCGGAACAGGGGAACACTGAAGCTTTCTTT
CASSPEQGNTEAFF
>NA|TRBJ2-3|TRBV11-2|many
TGTGCCAGCAGCTTATCCAGGGTTCCAGATACGCAGTATTTT
CASSLSRVPDTQYF
>NA|TRBJ1-2|TRBV4-1|many
TGCGCCAGCAGCCAAGAGCGGGGGCGCGATGGCTACACCTTC
CASSQERGRDGYTF
>NA|TRBJ2-1|TRBV11-2|few
TGTGCCAGCAGCTTAGTACTAGCCGTCAATGAGCAGTTCTTC
CASSLVLAVNEQFF
>NA|TRBJ2-3|TRBV7-2|NA
TGTGCCAGCAGCGTAAACTTGGGCACAGATACGCAGTATTTT
CASSVNLGTDTQYF
>TRBD1|TRBJ2-7|TRBV6-5|NA
TGTGCCAGCAGTTTCCGGGACAGGGGGGAATTTGAGCAGTACTTC
CASSFRDRGEFEQYF
>NA|TRBJ2-7|TRBV9|few
TGTGCCAGCAGCGTAGATCGAAGCTCCTACAATGAGCAGTACTTC
CASSVDRSSYNEQYF
>TRBD1|TRBJ1-2|TRBV29-1|NA
TGCAGCGTTGATCCGACAGGGATGCGCTATGGCTACACCTTC
CSVDPTGMRYGYTF
>NA|TRBJ1-2|TRBV12-3/TRBV12-4|few
TGTGCCAGCAGTTTAGCGTCAGGGGTCGGCTACACCTTC
CASSLASGVGYTF
>TRBD1|TRBJ1-6|TRBV7-2|NA
TGTGCCAGCAGCTTAGTTCAGGGACAGGGGTTATCACCCCTCCACTTT
CASSLVQGQGLSPLHF
>TRBD2|TRBJ2-7|TRBV20-1|NA
TGCAGTGCTCAGGAGGGGACTAGCGTATCGGGAGAGCAGTACTTC
CSAQEGTSVSGEQYF
>NA|TRBJ1-4|TRBV12-3/TRBV12-4|NA
TGTGCCAGCAGTCCTTCAAGCGCAACTAATGAAAAACTGTTTTTT
CASSPSSATNEKLFF
>NA|TRBJ1-6|TRBV6-6|NA
TGTGCCAGCAGTTACCTGACAGTTAATTCACCCCTCCACTTT
CASSYLTVNSPLHF
>NA|TRBJ1-6|TRBV7-9|NA
TGTGCCAGCAGCCAGGCCACAGGGATCATGAATTCACCCCTCCACTTT
CASSQATGIMNSPLHF
>TRBD1|TRBJ2-7|TRBV4-1|NA
TGCGCCAGCAGCCACGACAGGGGAACTGGCTACGAGCAGTACTTC
CASSHDRGTGYEQYF
>TRBD2|TRBJ2-3|TRBV7-2|NA
TGTGCCAGCAGCTTAAACGCGGGGAGGGGCACAGATACGCAGTATTTT
CASSLNAGRGTDTQYF
>NA|TRBJ2-7|TRBV2|NA
TGTGCCAGCAGTGAAGGGGGGGCTAGGTCCTACAATGAGCAGTACTTC
CASSEGGARSYNEQYF